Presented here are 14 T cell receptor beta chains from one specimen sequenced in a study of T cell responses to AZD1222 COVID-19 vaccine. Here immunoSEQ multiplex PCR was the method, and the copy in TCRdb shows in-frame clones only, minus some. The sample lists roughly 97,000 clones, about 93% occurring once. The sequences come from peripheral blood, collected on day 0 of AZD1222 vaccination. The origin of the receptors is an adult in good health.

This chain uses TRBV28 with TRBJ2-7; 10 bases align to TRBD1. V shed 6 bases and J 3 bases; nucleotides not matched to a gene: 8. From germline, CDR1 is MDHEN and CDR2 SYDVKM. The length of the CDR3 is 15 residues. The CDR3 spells CASRLPGTGVYEQYF. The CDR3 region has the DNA TGTGCCAGCAGACTCCCTGGGACAGGGGTCTACGAGCAGTACTTC.

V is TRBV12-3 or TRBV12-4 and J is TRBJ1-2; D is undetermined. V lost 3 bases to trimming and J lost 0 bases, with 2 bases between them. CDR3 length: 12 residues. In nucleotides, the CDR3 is TGTGCCAGCAGTTTTACTAACTATGGCTACACCTTC. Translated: CASSFTNYGYTF.

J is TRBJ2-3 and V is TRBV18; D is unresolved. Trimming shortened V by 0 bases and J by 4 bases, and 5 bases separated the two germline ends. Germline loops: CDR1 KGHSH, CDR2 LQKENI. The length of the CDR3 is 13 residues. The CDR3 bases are TGTGCCAGCTCACCACCATCTGCAGATACGCAGTATTTT. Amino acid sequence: CASSPPSADTQYF.

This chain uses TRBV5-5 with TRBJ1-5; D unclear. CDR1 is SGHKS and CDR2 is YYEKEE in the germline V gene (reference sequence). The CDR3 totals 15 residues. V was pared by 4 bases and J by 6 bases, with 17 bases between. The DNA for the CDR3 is TGTGCCAGCAGCCCTGGACCAAGCCGGGGTCAGCCCCAGCATTTT. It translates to CASSPGPSRGQPQHF.

CDR3 bases: TGTGCCAGCAGCTTAGGATGGACAGGGGGCGGGGCTAACTATGGCTACACCTTC. Its translation: CASSLGWTGGGANYGYTF. This sequence joins TRBV13 and TRBJ1-2; 11 positions agree with TRBD1. V was clipped by 0 bases and J by 0 bases; unmatched bases: 6. The CDR3 sequence is 18 residues long. Germline V gene data show CDR1 as PRHDT and CDR2 as FYEKMQ (reference sequence).

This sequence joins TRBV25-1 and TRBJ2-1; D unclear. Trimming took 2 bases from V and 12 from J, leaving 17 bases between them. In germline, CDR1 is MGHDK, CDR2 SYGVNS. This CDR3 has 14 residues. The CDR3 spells CASSEGNRGPRQFF. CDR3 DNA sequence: TGTGCCAGCAGTGAAGGGAATCGAGGACCCCGGCAGTTCTTC.

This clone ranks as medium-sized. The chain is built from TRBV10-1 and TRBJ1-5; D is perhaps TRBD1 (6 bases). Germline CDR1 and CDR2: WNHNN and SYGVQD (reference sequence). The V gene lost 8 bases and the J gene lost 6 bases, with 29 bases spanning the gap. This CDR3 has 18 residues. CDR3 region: CASSVAVGAGLVFQPQHF. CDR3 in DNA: TGCGCCAGCTCAGTCGCGGTGGGGGCAGGGCTCGTATTTCAGCCCCAGCATTTT.

CDR3 DNA: TGTGCCAGCAGTGAATTGGGGGAGGCCACCGGGGAGCTGTTTTTT. Residues: CASSELGEATGELFF. V is TRBV6-1 and J is TRBJ2-2, with D possibly being TRBD2 (6 bases). V dropped 2 bases and J dropped 4 bases, with 11 bases sitting between them. Germline V CDR1 and CDR2: MNHNS, SASEGT. This CDR3 has 15 amino acids.

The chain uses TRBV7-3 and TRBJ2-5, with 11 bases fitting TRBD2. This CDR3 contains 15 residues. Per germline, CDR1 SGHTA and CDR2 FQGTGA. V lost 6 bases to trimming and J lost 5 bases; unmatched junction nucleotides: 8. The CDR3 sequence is CASSFTSGRMETQYF. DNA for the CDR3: TGTGCCAGCAGTTTTACTAGCGGGAGAATGGAGACCCAGTACTTC. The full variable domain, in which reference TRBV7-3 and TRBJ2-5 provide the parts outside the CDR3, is GAGVSQTPSNKVTEKGKYVELRCDPISGHTALYWYRQSLGQGPEFLIYFQGTGAADDSGLPNDRFFAVRPEGSVSTLKIQRTERGDSAVYLCASSFTSGRMETQYFGPGTRLLVL.

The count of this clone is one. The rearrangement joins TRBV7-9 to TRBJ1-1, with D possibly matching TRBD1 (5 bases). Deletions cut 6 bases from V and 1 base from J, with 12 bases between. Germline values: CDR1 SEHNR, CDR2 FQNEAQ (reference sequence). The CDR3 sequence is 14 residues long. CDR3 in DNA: TGTGCCAGCAGGAGAGGGGATAGGAACACTGAAGCTTTCTTT. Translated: CASRRGDRNTEAFF.

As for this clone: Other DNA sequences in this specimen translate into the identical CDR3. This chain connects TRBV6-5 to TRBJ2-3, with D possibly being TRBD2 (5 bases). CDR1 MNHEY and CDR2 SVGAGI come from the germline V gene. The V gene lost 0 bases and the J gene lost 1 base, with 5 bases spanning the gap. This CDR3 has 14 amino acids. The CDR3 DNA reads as TGTGCCAGCAGTTACTCGGGAGGCACAGATACGCAGTATTTT. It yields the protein CASSYSGGTDTQYF.

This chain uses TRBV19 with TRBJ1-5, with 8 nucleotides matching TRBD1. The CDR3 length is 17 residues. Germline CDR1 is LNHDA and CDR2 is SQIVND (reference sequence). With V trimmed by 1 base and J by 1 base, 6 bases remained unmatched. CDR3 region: CASSIARGPRSNQPQHF. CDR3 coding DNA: TGTGCCAGTAGTATAGCCAGGGGGCCTAGGAGCAATCAGCCCCAGCATTTT.

The CDR3 sequence is CASSRQGASEQYF. Here the CDR3 DNA reads TGCGCCAGCAGCCGACAGGGGGCTAGTGAGCAGTACTTC. The chain links TRBV5-1 to TRBJ2-7, with 10 bases that match TRBD1. CDR1 and CDR2 (germline): SGHRS, YFSETQ. V lost 4 bases and J lost 7; bases outside the gene matches: 5. The CDR3 totals 13 residues. Combining the CDR3 with reference TRBV5-1 and TRBJ2-7 gives the whole variable domain KAGVTQTPRYLIKTRGQQVTLSCSPISGHRSVSWYQQTPGQGLQFLFEYFSETQRNKGNFPGRFSGRQFSNSRSEMNVSTLELGDSALYLCASSRQGASEQYFGPGTRLTVT.

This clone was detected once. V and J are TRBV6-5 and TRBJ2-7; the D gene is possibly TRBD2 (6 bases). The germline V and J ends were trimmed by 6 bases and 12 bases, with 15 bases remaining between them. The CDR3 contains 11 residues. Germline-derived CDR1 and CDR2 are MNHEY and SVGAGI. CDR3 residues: CASSGSGRRYF. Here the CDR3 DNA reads TGTGCCAGCAGCGGGAGTGGAAGGAGGTACTTC.